Sequencing of this T cell receptor (beta chain) was carried out in a study of blood T cell repertoires in COVID-19. V gave up 3 bases and J gave up 6 bases, with 20 bases separating them. Germline V lookup: CDR1 SNHLY, CDR2 FYNNEI. CDR3 length: 16 amino acids. The data were produced by immunoSEQ multiplex PCR, yet TCRdb's version contains in-frame clones alone and is incomplete. Here the sample spans 50,000 to 85,000 clones, approximately 91% being singletons. The V and J genes are TRBV2 and TRBJ1-2; D call uncertain. The receptor was isolated from a human donor in a cohort sampled during active COVID-19. Sequenced: peripheral blood. CDR3 region: CASSDSPARLRDGYTF. CDR3 nucleotide sequence: TGTGCCAGCAGTGATTCCCCGGCCAGGTTGAGAGATGGCTACACCTTC.